This T cell receptor beta chain came from a study of cytomegalovirus exposure and HLA in healthy donors. This clone was counted only a few times. What it binds is not known. The study, taken as a whole, reports: Researchers counted 164 TCR beta chains as cytomegalovirus-associated. A few of the chains that were CMV-associated were confirmed in vitro to be specific for CMV antigens. Later on, an analysis found that several of the most significant clusters appeared to be linked to common viral pathogens, which included parvovirus B19. Across donors, most TCRs were seen rarely, yet some public ones were widespread.

In the PCR, 60 Vbeta and 13 Jbeta primers were used. Libraries were prepared by immunoSEQ multiplex PCR; TCRdb keeps only in-frame clonotypes and omits some of them. Found here are 95,000 to 100,000 clones, approximately 76% of them singletons; the top ten hold around 4.4%. The germline gives CDR1 SGHNT, CDR2 YYREEE (reference sequence). There are 15 residues in the CDR3. V was clipped by 3 bases and J by 4 bases, with 16 bases between them. The TCR originated in a man aged 40-50 years in good health and CMV-seronegative. V usage is TRBV5-4 and J usage is TRBJ1-1; no reliable D call. Material: PBMCs. Written as DNA, the CDR3 is TGTGCCAGCAGCTCCAGTGATCAGGCGCTCACTGAAGCTTTCTTT. Amino acid sequence: CASSSSDQALTEAFF. The full variable domain, completed using reference TRBV5-4 and TRBJ1-1, is ETGVTQSPTHLIKTRGQQVTLRCSSQSGHNTVSWYQQALGQGPQFIFQYYREEENGRGNFPPRFSGLQFPNYSSELNVNALELDDSALYLCASSSSDQALTEAFFGQGTRLTVV.